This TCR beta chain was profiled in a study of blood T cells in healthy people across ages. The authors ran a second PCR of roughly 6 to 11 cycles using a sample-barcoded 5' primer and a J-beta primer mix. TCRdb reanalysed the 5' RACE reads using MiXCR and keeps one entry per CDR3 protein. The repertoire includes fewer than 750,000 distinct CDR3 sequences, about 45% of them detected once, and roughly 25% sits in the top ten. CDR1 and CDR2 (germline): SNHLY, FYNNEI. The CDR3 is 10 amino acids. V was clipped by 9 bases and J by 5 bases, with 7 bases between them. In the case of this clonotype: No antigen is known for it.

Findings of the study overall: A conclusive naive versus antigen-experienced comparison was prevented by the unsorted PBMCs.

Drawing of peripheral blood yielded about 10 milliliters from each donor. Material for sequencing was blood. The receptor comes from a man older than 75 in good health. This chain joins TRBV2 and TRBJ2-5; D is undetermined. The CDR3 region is CASERETQYF. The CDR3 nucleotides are TGTGCCAGTGAAAGGGAGACCCAGTACTTC.